The T cell receptor (beta chain) described here comes from a study of blood T cell repertoires in COVID-19. For the study at large: Nucleic acid was either cDNA or gDNA, and it came from T cells, B-cell-depleted T cells, or PBMCs.

CDR3 length: 12 residues. The ends were cut back, 6 bases at V and 8 bases at J, with 8 bases in the middle. Germline V gene lookup returns CDR1 KGHSH and CDR2 LQKENI. In the source study's methods: Scientists estimated how many nucleated cells there were by amplifying reference gene primers. Assay: immunoSEQ multiplex PCR; the TCRdb copy retains only in-frame clones and omits some. V and J calls and clone size are as listed in that table; D and trimming were resolved from the DNA. The table lists 45,000 to 65,000 clones, roughly 90% of them singletons. The sequence derives from a woman older than 75 with acute or convalescent COVID-19. Sequencing input: peripheral blood. The rearrangement uses TRBV18 and TRBJ1-6; a weak D match, TRBD1 (5 bases). CDR3 loop: CASSSGYSPLHF. The CDR3 DNA is TGTGCCAGCTCGTCAGGGTATTCACCCCTCCACTTT.